This T cell receptor (beta chain) was found in a study of cytomegalovirus exposure and HLA in healthy donors. Across the study: The use of the same platform for the approximately 130 validation repertoires and the 600 to 800 first-cohort repertoires was reported by a later analysis.

This clone was counted only a few times. The target antigen is unknown. The data were produced by immunoSEQ multiplex PCR, yet TCRdb's version contains in-frame clones alone and is incomplete. The table lists about 150,000 clones, about 88% of them singletons. General study findings and limits: Reports credit the classifier with highly specific, highly sensitive diagnosis of cytomegalovirus status. In vitro data verified a few CMV-associated chains as specific for CMV antigens. Subsequent analysis of the 110 or so validation repertoires found a tendency for first-cohort TCR clusters to co-occur.

CDR3 size: 13 residues. CDR1 and CDR2 from the germline V gene are MNHEY and SVGAGI. Trimming took 6 bases from V and 2 from J; bases not matched to a gene: 4. Sequencing was done on a sample of PBMCs. The rearrangement joins TRBV6-5 to TRBJ2-7; 7 nucleotides line up with TRBD1. The origin of this receptor is a young man in good health and CMV-seropositive. CDR3 DNA: TGTGCCAGCAGGACAGGGACAACCTACGAGCAGTACTTC. Protein sequence: CASRTGTTYEQYF.